Shown below are 17 T cell receptor beta chains from a single sample sequenced in a study of molecular identifiers for immune sequencing clone quantification. MiXCR, run by TCRdb on the PCR reads, gives a single entry per CDR3 protein. This sample carries 90,000 or so distinct CDR3 sequences, around 27% of them seen once, and the ten largest clones take about 0.8%. Sample: naive CD8+ T cells from blood, with Jurkat cell RNA spiked in. Indicated subset: FACS-sorted CD8+CD4-CCR7+CD45RA+ naive T cells. All receptors derive from a human donor in good health. Some libraries in this study had Jurkat cell RNA spiked in.

This clonotype was recorded many times. The chain carries TRBV29-1 and TRBJ2-7, with 8 bases that match TRBD1. Germline CDR1 reads SQVTM; CDR2 reads ANQGSEA. V gave up 2 bases and J gave up 9 bases; unmatched junction bases: 6. This CDR3 region has 12 residues. CDR3 in amino acids: CSVETQGARQYF. The CDR3 DNA sequence: TGCAGCGTTGAAACCCAGGGGGCGCGGCAGTACTTC.

This clonotype was counted at least ten times. CDR3 bases: TGCGCCAGCAGCCAAGGCAATACGGGAGAGACCCAGTACTTC. This encodes CASSQGNTGETQYF. The chain recombines TRBV4-1 with TRBJ2-5; D call uncertain. Germline V lookup: CDR1 MGHRA, CDR2 YSYEKL. The CDR3 totals 14 residues. The V end lost 1 base, the J end lost 4 bases, and 10 bases lay between the germline ends.

This clonotype was observed at least ten times. The chain has TRBV9 and TRBJ2-7, with D tentatively TRBD1 or TRBD2 (5 bases each). V lost 3 bases, J lost 5 bases, and 15 bases lay in between. The CDR3 sequence is 14 residues long. The V gene's germline CDR1 is SGDLS and CDR2 YYNGEE. CDR3 sequence reads: CASSALAWGNEQYF. As DNA, the CDR3 is TGTGCCAGCAGCGCCCTAGCCTGGGGGAACGAGCAGTACTTC.

This clonotype occurred a few times. The chain carries TRBV29-1 and TRBJ2-5; TRBD2 aligns across 13 bases. Germline lookup yields CDR1 SQVTM and CDR2 ANQGSEA. The CDR3 is 16 residues long. With V trimmed by 3 bases and J by 9 bases, 13 bases remained unmatched. Here the CDR3 reads CSVEIGLAGDQEPQYF. The CDR3 bases are TGCAGCGTTGAGATCGGACTAGCGGGAGATCAGGAGCCCCAGTACTTC.

This clonotype was picked up a small number of times. The J gene is TRBJ2-5, the V gene TRBV7-3; tentatively, D is TRBD1 (5 bases). This CDR3 comprises 15 residues. The germline V gene has CDR1 SGHTA and CDR2 FQGTGA. V gave up 0 bases and J gave up 4 bases, with 12 bases separating them. CDR3 amino acids: CASSLTGRWGETQYF. The CDR3 nucleotides read TGTGCCAGCAGCTTAACGGGGCGCTGGGGAGAGACCCAGTACTTC.

The chain combines TRBV19 with TRBJ2-1, with D tentatively TRBD2 (6 bases). Germline V CDR1 and CDR2: LNHDA, SQIVND (reference sequence). Trimming removed 4 bases at V and 2 bases at J, with 18 bases between. The CDR3 length is 17 residues. As DNA, the CDR3 is TGTGCCAGTAGTACCTATACCGGGACTGGAGCCTACAATGAGCAGTTCTTC. Amino acids: CASSTYTGTGAYNEQFF.

This clonotype was counted many times. The chain is built from TRBV30 and TRBJ2-3, with D tentatively TRBD2 (5 bases). Germline assignment: CDR1 GTSNPN and CDR2 SVGIG (reference sequence). The V gene lost 1 base and the J gene lost 2 bases, with 10 bases spanning the gap. The CDR3 covers 14 residues. Here the CDR3 DNA reads TGTGCCTGGAGTGGGGCGGGCTCCACAGATACGCAGTATTTT. It is translated as CAWSGAGSTDTQYF. Variable domain in full (rest from reference TRBV30 and TRBJ2-3): SQTIHQWPATLVQPVGSPLSLECTVEGTSNPNLYWYRQAAGRGLQLLFYSVGIGQISSEVPQNLSASRPQDRQFILSSKKLLLSDSGFYLCAWSGAGSTDTQYFGPGTRLTVL.

About this clonotype itself: A much larger clone lies a single base off, so this may be a read error. This chain joins TRBV10-3 and TRBJ2-3; D is tentatively TRBD1 or TRBD2 (5 bases each). The ends were cut back, 7 bases at V and 0 bases at J, with 11 bases in the middle. Germline V gene data show CDR1 as ENHRY and CDR2 as SYGVKD. The CDR3 runs to 14 residues. The CDR3 reads CAITGPGSTDTQYF. CDR3 coding DNA: TGTGCCATCACGGGGCCAGGGAGCACAGATACGCAGTATTTT.

This clonotype was detected many times. V gene TRBV4-1 combines with J gene TRBJ1-1; 8 bases align to TRBD1. CDR3 length: 15 residues. The germline gives CDR1 MGHRA, CDR2 YSYEKL. The trim removed 2 bases at V and 3 bases at J, leaving 5 bases unmatched. The CDR3 here is CASSQPQGAHTEAFF. CDR3 in DNA: TGCGCCAGCAGCCAACCGCAGGGGGCTCACACTGAAGCTTTCTTT.

In this sample, this clonotype turned up many times. This chain links TRBV10-2 with TRBJ2-5, with 9 bases fitting TRBD2. This CDR3 contains 13 residues. Trimming cost V 8 bases and J 1 base; bases outside gene matches: 2. The germline V gene has CDR1 WSHSY and CDR2 SAAADI. The CDR3 reads CASASGIQETQYF. DNA for the CDR3: TGCGCCAGCGCTAGCGGGATCCAAGAGACCCAGTACTTC.

Worth noting for this clonotype: A single base separates this from a much larger clone, so it may be a read error. The genes are TRBV6-2 or TRBV6-3 and TRBJ2-5; D is undetermined. In germline, CDR1 is MNHEY, CDR2 SVGEGT. The length of the CDR3 is 15 residues. The CDR3 nucleotides are TGTGCCAGCAGTTGGCGGCGAAACCCCCAAGGGACCCAGTACTTC. As protein: CASSWRRNPQGTQYF.

This clonotype was detected a few times. The chain uses TRBV4-2 and TRBJ2-1, with 11 bases identical to TRBD2. The CDR3 runs 15 residues. In germline, CDR1 is LGHNA, CDR2 YNFKEQ. The V gene end was trimmed by 1 base and the J gene end by 10 bases; junction bases not matched to a gene: 6. The CDR3 spells CASSQGLAGGYEQFF. For the CDR3, the DNA is TGTGCCAGCAGCCAAGGGCTAGCGGGAGGATACGAGCAGTTCTTC.

This rearrangement joins TRBV9 to TRBJ1-1, with D maybe TRBD1 (6 bases). CDR1 and CDR2 (germline): SGDLS, YYNGEE. This CDR3 is built from 16 residues. V was pared by 3 bases and J by 0 bases, with 15 bases between. CDR3 protein: CASSEGVGGMNTEAFF. CDR3 in DNA: TGTGCCAGCAGCGAGGGTGTGGGGGGCATGAACACTGAAGCTTTCTTT.

As concerns this clonotype: This clone may be a read error of a much larger clone one base away. V usage is TRBV7-9 and J usage is TRBJ2-2, with D possibly being TRBD2 (5 bases). The V end was cut by 4 bases, the J end by 6 bases, with 18 bases between. Germline V gene lookup returns CDR1 SEHNR and CDR2 FQNEAQ (reference sequence). The CDR3 runs to 16 residues. The CDR3 nucleotides read TGTGCCAGCAGCTGGTTGGCTAGCCCTAACGCCGGGGAGCTGTTTTTT. Translated: CASSWLASPNAGELFF.

In the case of this clonotype: A much larger clone differs from this one at a single base, so this may be a read error. This chain links TRBV14 with TRBJ2-7, with D uncertain. The CDR3 consists of 12 residues. CDR1 SGHDN and CDR2 FVKESK come from the germline V gene. CDR3 sequence: CASSQAWYERYF. The DNA for the CDR3 is TGTGCCAGCAGCCAAGCCTGGTACGAGCGGTACTTC.

This clonotype showed up many times. The V call is TRBV29-1, the J call TRBJ2-2, with D possibly being TRBD1 or TRBD2 (5 bases each). Germline loops: CDR1 SQVTM, CDR2 ANQGSEA. V was trimmed by 4 bases and J by 4 bases, leaving 7 bases between them. The CDR3 contains 12 residues. The CDR3 DNA is TGCAGCGTTGCAGGGAGCACCGGGGAGCTGTTTTTT. Protein product: CSVAGSTGELFF.

This clonotype was observed many times. The V call is TRBV29-1, the J call TRBJ2-3; 7 bases agree with TRBD2. Losses at the gene ends were 2 bases for V and 0 bases for J; bases not matched to a gene: 8. The CDR3 spans 16 residues. Germline values: CDR1 SQVTM, CDR2 ANQGSEA. CDR3 residues: CSVESQRETSTDTQYF. Written as DNA, the CDR3 is TGCAGCGTTGAAAGCCAGCGGGAAACTAGCACAGATACGCAGTATTTT.